The 9 T cell receptor beta chains in this list originate from one sample, sequenced in a study of blood T cell repertoires in COVID-19. The method was immunoSEQ multiplex PCR; TCRdb's version includes in-frame clones alone and lacks a portion of them. The table records 45,000 to 65,000 clones, 81% of them present only once. The sample was peripheral blood. Receptors originate from a woman between 55 and 75 years old with acute or convalescent COVID-19.

This chain connects TRBV19 to TRBJ1-2, with D maybe TRBD1 (5 bases). Deletions cut 5 bases from V and 0 bases from J, with 13 bases between. CDR1 LNHDA and CDR2 SQIVND come from the germline V gene (reference sequence). The CDR3 is made up of 15 amino acids. CDR3 DNA: TGTGCCAGTAGTCCAACAGGACCCTCTAACTATGGCTACACCTTC. Its translation is CASSPTGPSNYGYTF.

The J gene is TRBJ2-3, the V gene TRBV15; D is undetermined. The V gene lost 1 base and the J gene lost 3 bases, with 14 bases spanning the gap. Germline CDR1 LNHNV, CDR2 YYDKDF (reference sequence). This CDR3 has 16 amino acids. The CDR3 coding sequence is TGTGCCACCAGCAGAGGAGAGGCGTTCGTTACAGATACGCAGTATTTT. It codes for CATSRGEAFVTDTQYF.

This chain connects TRBV5-4 to TRBJ1-3; D remains unclear. The CDR3 is 15 residues long. Germline V gene lookup returns CDR1 SGHNT and CDR2 YYREEE (reference sequence). The ends were cut back, 0 bases at V and 0 bases at J, with 7 bases in the middle. CDR3 region: CASSLEPSSGNTIYF. CDR3 nucleotide sequence: TGTGCCAGCAGCTTGGAGCCGAGCTCTGGAAACACCATATATTTT.

The gene calls are TRBV6-5 and TRBJ2-3, with 10 bases identical to TRBD2. This CDR3 is 13 amino acids long. With V trimmed by 8 bases and J by 7 bases, 6 bases remained unmatched. The germline V gene has CDR1 MNHEY and CDR2 SVGAGI. For the CDR3, the DNA is TGTGCCAGCCTACTAGCGGGAAGTAATACGCAGTATTTT. Translating it yields CASLLAGSNTQYF.

This chain joins TRBV5-4 and TRBJ2-1, with TRBD2 identical over 8 bases. The germline CDR1 and CDR2 sequences are SGHNT and YYREEE (reference sequence). The V gene end was trimmed by 4 bases and the J gene end by 7 bases; junction bases not matched to a gene: 13. This CDR3 has 16 residues. The CDR3 sequence: CASSPDRGGFGNEQFF. As DNA, the CDR3 is TGTGCCAGCAGCCCCGATCGGGGGGGCTTTGGTAATGAGCAGTTCTTC.

The CDR3 is CSVDSGADTQYF. CDR3 in DNA: TGCAGCGTTGATTCAGGCGCCGATACGCAGTATTTT. The J gene is TRBJ2-3, the V gene TRBV29-1; D gene uncertain. Per the germline V gene, CDR1 is SQVTM and CDR2 is ANQGSEA. With 3 bases removed from V and 6 bases from J, the gap between germline ends came to 10 bases. The CDR3 totals 12 residues.

The chain carries TRBV20-1 and TRBJ2-7; possible D gene TRBD1, 5 bases. The length of the CDR3 is 11 residues. The germline V gene encodes CDR1 DFQATT and CDR2 SNEGSKA (reference sequence). V was clipped by 3 bases and J by 4 bases, with 7 bases between them. CDR3 sequence reads: CSARQGYEQYF. The DNA of the CDR3 is TGCAGTGCTAGGCAGGGTTACGAGCAGTACTTC.

Only one count was recorded for this clone. Other DNA sequences within the sample encode an identical CDR3. The chain uses TRBV19 and TRBJ1-6; tentatively, D is TRBD1 (5 bases). Germline V gives CDR1 LNHDA, CDR2 SQIVND (reference sequence). Trimming stripped 3 bases from V and 0 bases from J, with 6 bases between. The CDR3 loop spans 15 amino acids. This CDR3 is CASSMGGSYNSPLHF. The CDR3 bases are TGTGCCAGTAGTATGGGGGGCTCCTATAATTCACCCCTCCACTTT.

In this sample, this clone turned up once. The chain employs TRBV7-7 and TRBJ2-3; D unclear. The germline gives CDR1 SSHAT, CDR2 FNYEAQ (reference sequence). The V and J ends lost 3 bases and 3 bases respectively, with 13 bases between them. CDR3 size: 15 residues. The CDR3 reads CASSLGTATTDTQYF. The CDR3, as DNA: TGTGCCAGCAGCTTGGGCACCGCGACGACAGATACGCAGTATTTT.